These 10 T cell receptor beta chains originate from one sample sequenced in a study of control samples from healthy donors and cancer patients. The table came from immunoSEQ multiplex PCR; TCRdb's copy has only in-frame clones and leaves some out. Of around 94,000 clones listed, 93% were seen once; the top ten hold roughly 1.5%. The sequenced material came from blood. The source is a woman in her twenties or thirties in good health.

The V and J genes are TRBV5-1 and TRBJ1-1; D is ambiguous. The V end lost 0 bases, the J end lost 0 bases, and 9 bases lay between the germline ends. This CDR3 is 15 amino acids long. Germline V lookup: CDR1 SGHRS, CDR2 YFSETQ. The CDR3 nucleotides read TGCGCCAGCAGCTTGGAGGGAATGGTGAACACTGAAGCTTTCTTT. Translated: CASSLEGMVNTEAFF.

The J gene is TRBJ2-5, the V gene TRBV5-8; D is perhaps TRBD2 (5 bases). Trimming took 0 bases from V and 2 from J, leaving 8 bases between them. The CDR3 covers 14 residues. Per the germline V gene, CDR1 is SGHTS and CDR2 is YDEGEE. CDR3 sequence reads: CASSLGRTQETQYF. CDR3 DNA sequence: TGTGCCAGCAGCTTGGGGAGGACTCAAGAGACCCAGTACTTC.

This chain uses TRBV7-8 with TRBJ2-7; 7 bases agree with TRBD2. The CDR3 runs 15 residues. J lost 4 bases, V lost 1 base, and 7 bases had no gene match. Looked up from germline, CDR1 is SGHVS and CDR2 is FQNEAQ. CDR3 protein: CASSLEYGGIYEQYF. Written as DNA, the CDR3 is TGTGCCAGCAGCTTAGAATACGGGGGGATATACGAGCAGTACTTC.

This chain connects TRBV5-1 to TRBJ2-5; D possibly corresponds to TRBD1 (6 bases). V lost 4 bases and J 1 base, leaving 11 bases between the germline ends. This CDR3 region has 14 residues. The V gene's germline CDR1 is SGHRS and CDR2 YFSETQ. The CDR3 spells CASSPGTPQETQYF. CDR3 DNA: TGCGCCAGCAGCCCAGGGACACCCCAAGAGACCCAGTACTTC.

The V and J genes are TRBV28 and TRBJ2-1, with 15 bases identical to TRBD2. V lost 6 bases to trimming and J lost 9 bases; unmatched junction nucleotides: 9. CDR1 and CDR2 from the germline V gene are MDHEN and SYDVKM. The CDR3 has 16 amino acids. The CDR3 nucleotides read TGTGCCAGCAGCCTCGGACTAGCGGGGGGGCCGAGTGAGCAGTTCTTC. It specifies CASSLGLAGGPSEQFF.

The rearrangement links TRBV19 to TRBJ1-1; TRBD1 matches at 7 bases. Germline CDR1 reads LNHDA; CDR2 reads SQIVND (reference sequence). The CDR3 loop spans 16 amino acids. With V trimmed by 5 bases and J by 2 bases, 11 bases remained unmatched. The CDR3 bases are TGTGCCAGTAGTCCCTACGGGGGACAGAAAAACACTGAAGCTTTCTTT. Its protein is CASSPYGGQKNTEAFF.

This chain uses TRBV20-1 with TRBJ2-7; the D is unclear. Trimming pared 6 bases from V and 3 bases from J, leaving 9 bases between. This CDR3 has 11 residues. Per germline, CDR1 DFQATT and CDR2 SNEGSKA (reference sequence). The CDR3 protein is CSAGWGYEQYF. For the CDR3, the DNA is TGCAGTGCAGGGTGGGGCTACGAGCAGTACTTC.

The chain recombines TRBV7-8 with TRBJ2-1, with 7 nucleotides matching TRBD2. Trimming took 2 bases from V and 3 from J; bases not matched to a gene: 4. From germline, CDR1 is SGHVS and CDR2 FQNEAQ. This CDR3 is 15 amino acids long. The CDR3 is CASSLRVAGYNEQFF. CDR3 nucleotides: TGTGCCAGCAGCTTAAGGGTAGCGGGCTACAATGAGCAGTTCTTC.

V gene TRBV6-5 combines with J gene TRBJ1-3, with D unresolved. Germline V gene data show CDR1 as MNHEY and CDR2 as SVGAGI. V was shortened by 6 bases and J by 8 bases, with 11 bases between the two germline ends. The CDR3 is 12 residues long. This CDR3 reads CASRGDSDTIYF. Here the CDR3 DNA reads TGTGCCAGCAGGGGAGATTCCGACACCATATATTTT.

The chain combines TRBV12-3 or TRBV12-4 with TRBJ1-1; D is possibly TRBD1 (5 bases). V dropped 6 bases and J dropped 11 bases, with 19 bases sitting between them. The CDR3 is made up of 13 amino acids. CDR3 region: CASRRRDASLAFF. In nucleotides, the CDR3 is TGTGCCAGCAGACGCAGGGATGCGTCGTTGGCTTTCTTT.